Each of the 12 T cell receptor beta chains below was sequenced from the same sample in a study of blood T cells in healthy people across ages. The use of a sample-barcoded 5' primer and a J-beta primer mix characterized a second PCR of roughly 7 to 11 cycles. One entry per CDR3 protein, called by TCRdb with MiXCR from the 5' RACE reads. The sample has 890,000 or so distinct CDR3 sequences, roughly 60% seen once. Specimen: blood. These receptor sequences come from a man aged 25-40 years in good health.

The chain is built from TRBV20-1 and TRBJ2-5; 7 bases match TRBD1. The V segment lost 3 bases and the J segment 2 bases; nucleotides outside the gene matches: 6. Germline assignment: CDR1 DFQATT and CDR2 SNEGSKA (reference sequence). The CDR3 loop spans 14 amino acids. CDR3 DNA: TGCAGTGCTAGGGGAGCGACAGGGCAAGAGACCCAGTACTTC. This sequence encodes CSARGATGQETQYF.

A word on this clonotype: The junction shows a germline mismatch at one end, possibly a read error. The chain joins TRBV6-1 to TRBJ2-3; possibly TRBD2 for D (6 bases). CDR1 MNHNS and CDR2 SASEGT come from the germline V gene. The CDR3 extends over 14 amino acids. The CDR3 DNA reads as TGTGCCAGCATTAAAGGGGACTCCACAGATATGCAGTATTTT. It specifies CASIKGDSTDMQYF.

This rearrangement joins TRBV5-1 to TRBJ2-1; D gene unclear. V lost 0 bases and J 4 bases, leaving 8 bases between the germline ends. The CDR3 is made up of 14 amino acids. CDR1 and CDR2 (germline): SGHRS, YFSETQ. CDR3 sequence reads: CASSLESVYNEQFF. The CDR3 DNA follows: TGCGCCAGCAGCTTGGAGTCGGTATACAATGAGCAGTTCTTC.

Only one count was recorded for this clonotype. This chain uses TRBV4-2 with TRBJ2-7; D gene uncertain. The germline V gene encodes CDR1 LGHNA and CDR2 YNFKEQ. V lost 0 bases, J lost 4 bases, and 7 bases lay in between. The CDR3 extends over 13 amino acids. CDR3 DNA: TGTGCCAGCAGCCAAGATGTGTTTTACGAGCAGTACTTC. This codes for CASSQDVFYEQYF.

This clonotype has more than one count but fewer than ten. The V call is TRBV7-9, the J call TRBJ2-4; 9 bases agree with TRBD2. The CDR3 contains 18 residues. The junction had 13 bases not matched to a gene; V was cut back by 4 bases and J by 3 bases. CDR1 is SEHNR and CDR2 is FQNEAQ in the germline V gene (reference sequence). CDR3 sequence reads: CASSSAAGGPLGKNIQYF. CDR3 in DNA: TGTGCCAGCAGCTCAGCGGCGGGGGGGCCTCTCGGCAAAAACATTCAGTACTTC.

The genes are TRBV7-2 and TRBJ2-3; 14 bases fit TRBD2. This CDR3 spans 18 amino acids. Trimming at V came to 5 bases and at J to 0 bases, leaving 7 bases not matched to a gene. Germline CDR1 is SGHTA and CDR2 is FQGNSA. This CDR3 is CASSRGTSGGPSTDTQYF. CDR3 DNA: TGTGCCAGCAGCCGAGGGACTAGCGGGGGACCTAGCACAGATACGCAGTATTTT.

In DNA form, the CDR3 reads TGTGCCAGCAGCGTAGCTACTGGCAAGTCCTACGAGCAGTACTTC. Translating gives CASSVATGKSYEQYF. The rearrangement links TRBV9 to TRBJ2-7; no firm D call. Germline V gene data show CDR1 as SGDLS and CDR2 as YYNGEE. Trimming took 0 bases from V and 1 from J, leaving 11 bases between them. This CDR3 has 15 residues.

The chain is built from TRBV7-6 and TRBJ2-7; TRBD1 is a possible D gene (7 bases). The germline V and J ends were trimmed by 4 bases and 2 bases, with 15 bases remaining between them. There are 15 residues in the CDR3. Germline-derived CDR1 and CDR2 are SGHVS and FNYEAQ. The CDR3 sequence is CASSSRQGGPYEQYF. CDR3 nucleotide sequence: TGTGCCAGCAGCTCCCGACAGGGAGGTCCCTACGAGCAGTACTTC.

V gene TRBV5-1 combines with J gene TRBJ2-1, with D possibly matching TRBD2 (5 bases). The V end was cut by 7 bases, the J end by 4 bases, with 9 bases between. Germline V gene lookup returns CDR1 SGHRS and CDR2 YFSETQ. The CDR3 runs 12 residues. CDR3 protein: CASQSGYNEQFF. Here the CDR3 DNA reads TGCGCCAGCCAGTCGGGGTACAATGAGCAGTTCTTC. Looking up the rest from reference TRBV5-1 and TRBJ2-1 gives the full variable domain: KAGVTQTPRYLIKTRGQQVTLSCSPISGHRSVSWYQQTPGQGLQFLFEYFSETQRNKGNFPGRFSGRQFSNSRSEMNVSTLELGDSALYLCASQSGYNEQFFGPGTRLTVL.

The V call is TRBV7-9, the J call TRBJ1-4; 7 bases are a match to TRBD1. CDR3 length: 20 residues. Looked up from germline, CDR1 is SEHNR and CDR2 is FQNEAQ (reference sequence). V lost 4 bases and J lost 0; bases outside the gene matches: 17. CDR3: CASSWRDRDQVDATNEKLFF. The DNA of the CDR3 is TGTGCCAGCAGCTGGCGAGACAGGGATCAAGTGGATGCAACTAATGAAAAACTGTTTTTT.

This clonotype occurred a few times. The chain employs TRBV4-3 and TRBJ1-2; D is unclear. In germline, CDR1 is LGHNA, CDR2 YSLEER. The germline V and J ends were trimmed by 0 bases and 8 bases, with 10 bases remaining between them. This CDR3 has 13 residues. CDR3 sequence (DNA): TGCGCCAGCAGCCAAGAGCCGGGTGACGGCTACACCTTC. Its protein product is CASSQEPGDGYTF.

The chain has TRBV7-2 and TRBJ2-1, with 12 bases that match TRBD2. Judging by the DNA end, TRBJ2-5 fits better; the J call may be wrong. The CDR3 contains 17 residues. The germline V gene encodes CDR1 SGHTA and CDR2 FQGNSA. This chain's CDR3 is CASSLTWSSGGVETQYF. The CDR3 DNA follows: TGTGCCAGCAGCTTAACTTGGTCTAGCGGGGGGGTGGAGACCCAGTACTTC.